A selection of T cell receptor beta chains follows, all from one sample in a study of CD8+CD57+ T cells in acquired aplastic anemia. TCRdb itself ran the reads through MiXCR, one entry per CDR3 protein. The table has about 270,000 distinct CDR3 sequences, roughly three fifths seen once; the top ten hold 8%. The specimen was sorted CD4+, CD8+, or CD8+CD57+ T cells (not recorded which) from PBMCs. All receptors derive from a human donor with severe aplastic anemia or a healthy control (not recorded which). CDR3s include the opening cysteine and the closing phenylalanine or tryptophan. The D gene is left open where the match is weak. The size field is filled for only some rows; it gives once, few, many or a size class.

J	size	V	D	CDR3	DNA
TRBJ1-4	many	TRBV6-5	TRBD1	CASRGTGAWEKLFF	TGTGCCAGCAGAGGTACAGGGGCTTGGGAAAAACTGTTTTTT
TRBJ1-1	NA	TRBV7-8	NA	CASSHRRGNTEAFF	TGTGCCAGCAGCCACAGAAGGGGGAACACTGAAGCTTTCTTT
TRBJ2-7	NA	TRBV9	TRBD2	CASSPAGNSGSSYEQYF	TGTGCCAGCAGCCCCGCAGGTAATAGCGGGAGCTCCTACGAGCAGTACTTC
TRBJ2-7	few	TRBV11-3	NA	CASSSTFGSYEQYF	TGTGCCAGCAGCTCAACATTCGGCTCCTACGAGCAGTACTTC
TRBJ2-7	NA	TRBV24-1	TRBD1	CATSDWTGSTYEQYF	TGTGCCACCAGTGATTGGACAGGGTCCACCTACGAGCAGTACTTC
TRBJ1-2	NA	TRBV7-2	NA	CASSLTVFYGYTF	TGTGCCAGCAGCTTGACAGTCTTCTATGGCTACACCTTC
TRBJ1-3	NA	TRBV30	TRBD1	CAWLPRDRTGNTIYF	TGTGCCTGGCTACCGCGGGACAGGACTGGAAACACCATATATTTT
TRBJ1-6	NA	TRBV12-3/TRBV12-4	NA	CASSFVLLDSPLHF	TGTGCCAGCAGTTTCGTTCTCCTGGATTCACCCCTCCACTTT
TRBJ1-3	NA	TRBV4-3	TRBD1	CASSQERDSRNTIYF	TGCGCCAGCAGCCAAGAAAGGGACAGTAGAAACACCATATACTTT
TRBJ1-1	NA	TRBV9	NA	CASSVGPGSGTEAFF	TGTGCCAGCAGCGTCGGACCGGGCTCGGGCACTGAAGCTTTCTTT
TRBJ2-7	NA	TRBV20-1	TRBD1	CSARDPSIPGQAIYEQYF	TGCAGTGCTAGAGATCCCTCTATCCCCGGACAGGCAATCTACGAGCAGTACTTC
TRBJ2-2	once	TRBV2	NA	CASRVGGTVPRELFF	TGTGCCAGCAGGGTAGGGGGGACCGTCCCAAGGGAGCTGTTTTTT
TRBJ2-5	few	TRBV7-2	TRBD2	CASSRGPGLAGEGETQYF	TGTGCCAGCAGTCGTGGCCCGGGACTAGCGGGGGAAGGAGAGACCCAGTACTTC
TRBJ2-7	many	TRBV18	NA	CASSPGRTYEQYF	TGTGCCAGCTCACCTGGAAGGACCTACGAGCAGTACTTC
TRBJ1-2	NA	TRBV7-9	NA	CASSLEGTANYGYTF	TGTGCCAGCAGCTTAGAGGGGACGGCCAACTATGGCTACACCTTC
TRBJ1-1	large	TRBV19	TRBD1	CASSTTGFVGSTEAFF	TGTGCCAGTAGTACGACAGGGTTTGTCGGTAGCACTGAAGCTTTCTTT
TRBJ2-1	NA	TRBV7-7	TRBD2	CASSRTSGGHEQFF	TGTGCCAGCAGCCGGACTAGCGGGGGGCATGAGCAGTTCTTC